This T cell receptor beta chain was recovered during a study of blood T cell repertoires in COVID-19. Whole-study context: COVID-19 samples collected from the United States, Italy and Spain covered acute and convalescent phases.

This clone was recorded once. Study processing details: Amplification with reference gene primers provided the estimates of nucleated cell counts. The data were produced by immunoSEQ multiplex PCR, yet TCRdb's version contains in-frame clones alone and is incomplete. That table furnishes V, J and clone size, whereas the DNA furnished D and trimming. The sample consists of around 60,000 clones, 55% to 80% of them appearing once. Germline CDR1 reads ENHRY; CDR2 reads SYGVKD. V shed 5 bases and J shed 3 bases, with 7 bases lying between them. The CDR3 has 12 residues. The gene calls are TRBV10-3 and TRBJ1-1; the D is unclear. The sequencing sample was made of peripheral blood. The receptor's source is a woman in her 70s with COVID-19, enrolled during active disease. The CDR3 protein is CAISSTDTEAFF. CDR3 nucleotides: TGTGCCATCAGTTCTACTGACACTGAAGCTTTCTTT.